This T cell receptor (beta chain) is drawn from a study of CD4 T cells in relation to SARS-CoV-2 and coronaviruses. General observations from the study: The cross-reactivity analysis covered only spike protein, not other viral proteins.

Concerning this clone: Its specificity is unknown.

Deep TCR-beta sequencing used DNA from uncultured naive and memory CD4+ T cells. Only in-frame clones appear in the TCRdb table, and some are missing; sequencing was by immunoSEQ multiplex PCR. The table records tens of thousands of clones, roughly 90% of them present only once. The sequenced material came from memory CD4+ T cells from PBMCs. This receptor was obtained from an adult with COVID-19.

The CDR3 DNA is TGTGCCAGCAGGGACAGGAGCTCCTACGAGCAGTACTTC. Encoded protein: CASRDRSSYEQYF. The chain is built from TRBV14 and TRBJ2-7; 7 bases are shared with TRBD1. The CDR3 is 13 residues long. V was pared by 6 bases and J by 0 bases, with 2 bases of the junction left unmatched. The germline V gene has CDR1 SGHDN and CDR2 FVKESK.